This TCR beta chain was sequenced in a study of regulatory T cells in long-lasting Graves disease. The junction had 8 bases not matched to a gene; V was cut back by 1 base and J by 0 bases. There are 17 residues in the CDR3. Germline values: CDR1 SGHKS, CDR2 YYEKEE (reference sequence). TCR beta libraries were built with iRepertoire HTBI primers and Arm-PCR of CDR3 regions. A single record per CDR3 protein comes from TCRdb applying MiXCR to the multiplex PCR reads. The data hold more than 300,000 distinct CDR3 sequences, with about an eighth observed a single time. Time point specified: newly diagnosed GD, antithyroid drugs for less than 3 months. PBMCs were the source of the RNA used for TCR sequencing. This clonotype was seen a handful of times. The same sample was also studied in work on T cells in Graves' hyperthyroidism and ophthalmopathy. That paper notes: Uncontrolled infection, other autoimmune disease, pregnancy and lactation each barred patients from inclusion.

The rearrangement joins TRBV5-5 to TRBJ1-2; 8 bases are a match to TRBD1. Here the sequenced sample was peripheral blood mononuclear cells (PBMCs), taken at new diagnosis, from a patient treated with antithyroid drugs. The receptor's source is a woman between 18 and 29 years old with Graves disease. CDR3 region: CASSLHYSDRANYGYTF. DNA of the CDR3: TGTGCCAGCAGCTTGCACTACTCGGACAGGGCTAACTATGGCTACACCTTC.